This TCR beta chain was profiled in a study of Ad26.COV2.S vaccination and SARS-CoV-2 variants. Whole-study context: Donor participated within the Ad26.COV2.S arm of the COV1001 trial. The study, taken as a whole, reports: Possible underestimation of total T cell responses by the TCR breadth and depth analyses was noted.

This clone was observed a single time. Antigen unknown. Assay used: immunoSEQ multiplex PCR; TCRdb lists only in-frame clones, some missing. The table lists 300,000 to 400,000 clones, more than 75% of them singletons. Treatment reported: around 19 received Ad26.COV2.S at low or high dose, single or two shots; roughly five received placebo; per-sample allocation not given. Samples analyzed were those drawn on day 63 after the first vaccine or placebo injection. Sequencing was performed on peripheral blood, taken in a trial of Ad26.COV2.S vaccine versus placebo. This TCR came from a person between 18 and 65 years old who received the Ad26.COV2.S COVID-19 vaccine or a placebo.

The CDR3, as DNA: TGTGCCAGCAGTATACGGCGAGGGTTGGCGGAGACCCAGTACTTC. This encodes CASSIRRGLAETQYF. The chain combines TRBV13 with TRBJ2-5; D possibly corresponds to TRBD2 (5 bases). Germline V gene sequence: CDR1 PRHDT, CDR2 FYEKMQ (reference sequence). The CDR3 length is 15 residues. The ends were cut back, 6 bases at V and 5 bases at J, with 19 bases in the middle. The full variable domain, rest sourced from reference TRBV13 and TRBJ2-5, is AAGVIQSPRHLIKEKRETATLKCYPIPRHDTVYWYQQGPGQDPQFLISFYEKMQSDKGSIPDRFSAQQFSDYHSELNMSSLELGDSALYFCASSIRRGLAETQYFGPGTRLLVL.